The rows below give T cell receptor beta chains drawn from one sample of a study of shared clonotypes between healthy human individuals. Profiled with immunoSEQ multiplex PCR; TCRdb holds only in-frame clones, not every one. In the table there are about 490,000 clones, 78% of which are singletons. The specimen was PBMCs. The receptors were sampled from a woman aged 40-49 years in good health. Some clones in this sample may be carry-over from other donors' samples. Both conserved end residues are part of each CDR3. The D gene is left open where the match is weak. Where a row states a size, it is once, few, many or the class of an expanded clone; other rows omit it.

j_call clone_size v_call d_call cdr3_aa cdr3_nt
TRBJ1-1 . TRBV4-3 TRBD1 CASSQEIQDRGPTFF TGCGCCAGCAGCCAAGAGATCCAGGACAGGGGTCCAACTTTCTTT
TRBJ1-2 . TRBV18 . CASSPWDDPTGYGYTF TGTGCCAGCTCACCATGGGACGACCCAACGGGATATGGCTACACCTTC
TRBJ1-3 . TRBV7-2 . CASSLAPGQGPSGNTIYF TGTGCCAGCAGCTTAGCGCCAGGCCAAGGACCCTCTGGAAACACCATATATTTT
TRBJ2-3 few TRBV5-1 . CASTPGEGPHTDTQYF TGCGCCAGCACCCCTGGGGAAGGACCCCACACAGATACGCAGTATTTT
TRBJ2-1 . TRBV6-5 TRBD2 CASSYDGTSEFF TGTGCCAGCAGTTACGACGGGACTAGCGAGTTCTTC
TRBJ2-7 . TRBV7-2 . CASSSAGTGHEQYF TGTGCCAGTAGCTCCGCTGGTACAGGCCACGAGCAGTACTTC
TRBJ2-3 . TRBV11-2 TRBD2 CASSPRPSGLAGGRDTQYF TGTGCCAGCAGCCCCCGACCGTCCGGGCTAGCGGGAGGAAGAGATACGCAGTATTTT
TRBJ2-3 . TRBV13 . CASSLGLRDWSDTQYF TGTGCCAGCAGCTTAGGCCTCAGGGATTGGTCAGATACGCAGTATTTT
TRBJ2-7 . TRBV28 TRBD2 CASSHSGKSYEQYF TGTGCCAGTTCACATAGCGGGAAGTCCTACGAGCAGTACTTC
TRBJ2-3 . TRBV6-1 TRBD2 CASRVAGGRDTQYF TGTGCCAGCAGGGTAGCGGGAGGCCGCGATACGCAGTATTTT
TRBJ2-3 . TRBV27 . CASSFGSSVDTQYF TGTGCCAGCAGTTTCGGATCCTCAGTAGATACGCAGTATTTT
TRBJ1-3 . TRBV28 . CASSPIGGLSGNTIYF TGTGCCAGCAGCCCGATCGGGGGGCTATCTGGAAACACCATATATTTT
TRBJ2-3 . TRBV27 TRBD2 CASSGRLAGGPYGTDTQYF TGTGCCAGCAGTGGAAGACTAGCGGGAGGGCCGTATGGCACAGATACGCAGTATTTT
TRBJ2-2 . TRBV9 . CASSGWRDGNTGELFF TGTGCCAGCAGCGGATGGCGGGACGGGAACACCGGGGAGCTGTTTTTT
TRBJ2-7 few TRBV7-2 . CASSLVGLASPEDEQYF TGTGCCAGCAGCTTAGTCGGGCTAGCGTCCCCCGAGGACGAGCAGTACTTC
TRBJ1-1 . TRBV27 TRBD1 CASSPGQPYARAFF TGTGCCAGCAGTCCGGGACAGCCATATGCCCGAGCTTTCTTT
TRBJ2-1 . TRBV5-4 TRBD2 CASAPGGLAGSYNEQFF TGTGCCAGCGCCCCGGGGGGACTAGCGGGATCCTACAATGAGCAGTTCTTC
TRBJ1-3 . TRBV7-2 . CASTSDGNSGNTIYF TGTGCCAGCACATCGGACGGAAACTCTGGAAACACCATATATTTT
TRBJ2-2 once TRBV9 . CASRGGTNTGELFF TGTGCCAGCAGGGGGGGCACAAACACCGGGGAGCTGTTTTTT
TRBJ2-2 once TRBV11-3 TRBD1 CASSPGTGVTGELFF TGTGCCAGCAGCCCCGGGACAGGGGTGACCGGGGAGCTGTTTTTT
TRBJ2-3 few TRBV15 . CATSRDYSSASTDTQYF TGTGCCACCAGCAGAGATTACTCTAGCGCAAGCACAGATACGCAGTATTTT
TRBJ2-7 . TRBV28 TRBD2 CASSFPAGTREQYF TGTGCCAGCAGTTTCCCAGCGGGAACGCGCGAGCAGTACTTC
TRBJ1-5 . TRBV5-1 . CASSPIGGQQPQHF TGCGCCAGCAGCCCGATCGGAGGACAGCAGCCCCAGCATTTT
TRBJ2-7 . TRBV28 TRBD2 CASRSGDPYEQYF TGTGCCAGTAGGAGCGGGGACCCTTACGAGCAGTACTTC
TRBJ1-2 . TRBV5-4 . CASSFTGAYGYTF TGTGCCAGCAGCTTTACAGGTGCCTATGGCTACACCTTC
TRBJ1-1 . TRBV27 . CASSLARMNTEAFF TGTGCCAGCAGTTTAGCTCGCATGAACACTGAAGCTTTCTTT
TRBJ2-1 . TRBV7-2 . CASSSERGAYNEQFF TGTGCCAGCAGTTCTGAGAGGGGCGCCTACAATGAGCAGTTCTTC
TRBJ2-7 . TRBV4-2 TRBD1 CASSHPGTGVSYEQYF TGTGCCAGCAGCCACCCCGGGACAGGGGTTTCCTACGAGCAGTACTTC